These 21 T cell receptor beta chains share one sample of origin, sequenced in a study of control samples from healthy donors and cancer patients. The assay was immunoSEQ multiplex PCR, and TCRdb's table has in-frame clones only and misses some. The repertoire has about 130,000 clones, just under 90% of them found once; the top ten carry about 7.6%. The source material was PBMCs. These TCRs come from a man aged 50 or older with head and neck cancer.

This sequence joins TRBV7-9 and TRBJ1-2; TRBD1 matches 12 bases. The CDR3 sequence is 14 residues long. V lost 4 bases, J lost 8 bases, and 5 bases stayed unmatched. Germline CDR1 and CDR2: SEHNR and FQNEAQ (reference sequence). The CDR3 bases are TGTGCCAGCAGCTCCTCGGGGACAGGGGGCGGCTACACCTTC. This translates into CASSSSGTGGGYTF. Filled out from reference TRBV7-9 and TRBJ1-2, the complete variable domain reads DTGVSQNPRHKITKRGQNVTFRCDPISEHNRLYWYRQTLGQGPEFLTYFQNEAQLEKSRLLSDRFSAERPKGSFSTLEIQRTEQGDSAMYLCASSSSGTGGGYTFGSGTRLTVV.

This clone was seen a few times. The CDR3 DNA reads TGTGCCAGCAGCGTAGGAGGGGGAATATACAATGAGCAGTTCTTC. This gives the protein CASSVGGGIYNEQFF. The J gene is TRBJ2-1, the V gene TRBV9; D may be TRBD1 (6 bases). The CDR3 runs 15 residues. The germline V gene has CDR1 SGDLS and CDR2 YYNGEE. Trimming left V 0 bases short and J 4 bases short, with 11 bases between.

This clone was recorded a few times. The chain joins TRBV30 to TRBJ1-2; possibly TRBD1 for D (6 bases). Germline CDR1 GTSNPN, CDR2 SVGIG (reference sequence). CDR3 size: 13 residues. The CDR3, as DNA: TGTGCTACCCCAGGGGATTCCAACTATGGCTACACCTTC. Amino acid sequence: CATPGDSNYGYTF.

V usage is TRBV5-1 and J usage is TRBJ2-1, with TRBD2 matching 12 bases. V shed 4 bases, J shed 1 base, and the junction held 9 bases outside the gene matches. CDR1 SGHRS and CDR2 YFSETQ come from the germline V gene. This CDR3 spans 18 amino acids. CDR3 in amino acids: CASSGTSGGPGSYNEQFF. The DNA for the CDR3 is TGCGCCAGCAGCGGAACTAGCGGGGGGCCGGGGTCCTACAATGAGCAGTTCTTC.

CDR3 in DNA: TGTGCCAGCAGCGTGGCTAGCGGGAGGAATGAGCAGTTCTTC. This gives the protein CASSVASGRNEQFF. The chain couples TRBV9 to TRBJ2-1, with 11 bases identical to TRBD2. Germline CDR1 is SGDLS and CDR2 is YYNGEE. The ends lost 2 bases at V and 7 bases at J; junction bases unmatched: 2. The CDR3 sequence is 14 residues long.

V usage is TRBV14 and J usage is TRBJ2-7; D is undetermined. This CDR3 has 12 amino acids. The germline V gene encodes CDR1 SGHDN and CDR2 FVKESK. The ends were cut back, 10 bases at V and 0 bases at J, with 10 bases in the middle. The CDR3 region is CATAENSYEQYF. The DNA for the CDR3 is TGTGCCACCGCGGAAAACTCCTACGAGCAGTACTTC.

V and J are TRBV6-1 and TRBJ2-7; TRBD1 is a possible D gene (7 bases). This CDR3 has 15 amino acids. The V end lost 3 bases, the J end lost 1 base, and 13 bases lay between the germline ends. Germline V gene sequence: CDR1 MNHNS, CDR2 SASEGT. DNA of the CDR3: TGTGCCAGCAGTGAGGAGGGGACAGCATCCTACGAGCAGTACTTC. Translation: CASSEEGTASYEQYF.

The V gene is TRBV10-3, the J gene TRBJ2-7; possibly TRBD1 for D (6 bases). This CDR3 is built from 11 residues. Germline V gene lookup returns CDR1 ENHRY and CDR2 SYGVKD. The V end lost 8 bases, the J end lost 4 bases, and 9 bases lay between the germline ends. In DNA, the CDR3 is TGTGCCATCCGGGACATATACGAGCAGTACTTC. This gives the protein CAIRDIYEQYF.

The chain combines TRBV27 with TRBJ2-2; D is undetermined. There are 14 residues in the CDR3. The germline CDR1 and CDR2 sequences are MNHEY and SMNVEV (reference sequence). Trimming removed 2 bases at V and 6 bases at J, with 10 bases between. The CDR3 DNA is TGTGCCAGCAGTTTAAACTGGGGTCCCGGGGAGCTGTTTTTT. This gives the protein CASSLNWGPGELFF.

This clone has only one observation. The genes are TRBV27 and TRBJ1-6; 9 bases line up with TRBD1. The CDR3 runs 15 residues. V gave up 6 bases and J gave up 4 bases; unmatched junction bases: 4. CDR1 and CDR2 (germline): MNHEY, SMNVEV (reference sequence). The CDR3 sequence: CASSGTGNYNSPLHF. The CDR3 DNA reads TGTGCCAGCAGCGGGACAGGGAATTATAATTCACCCCTCCACTTT.

This chain connects TRBV27 to TRBJ1-2, with D perhaps matching TRBD1 (6 bases). The germline gives CDR1 MNHEY, CDR2 SMNVEV (reference sequence). V was clipped by 3 bases and J by 8 bases, with 13 bases between them. The CDR3 has 13 amino acids. This CDR3 is CASSFSDSHGYTF. DNA for the CDR3: TGTGCCAGCAGTTTCTCGGACAGTCACGGCTACACCTTC.

The rearrangement uses TRBV2 and TRBJ2-5; no definite D call. Trimming took 7 bases from V and 1 from J, leaving 16 bases between them. Germline assignment: CDR1 SNHLY and CDR2 FYNNEI. CDR3 length: 15 amino acids. The CDR3 sequence: CASTPGRALQETQYF. The CDR3 DNA is TGTGCCAGCACGCCAGGACGGGCACTCCAAGAGACCCAGTACTTC.

The chain links TRBV4-2 to TRBJ2-2, with 9 bases aligning to TRBD2. V lost 0 bases, J lost 3 bases, and 5 bases stayed unmatched. Germline V lookup: CDR1 LGHNA, CDR2 YNFKEQ. The CDR3 sequence is 17 residues long. CDR3 DNA: TGTGCCAGCAGCCAAGATACCCTAGCGGGGTACACCGGGGAGCTGTTTTTT. It codes for CASSQDTLAGYTGELFF.

This clone was detected only once. J is TRBJ2-5 and V is TRBV2; D may correspond to TRBD1 or TRBD2 (6 bases each). This CDR3 region has 14 residues. The germline V and J ends were trimmed by 6 bases and 2 bases, with 13 bases remaining between them. The germline V gene has CDR1 SNHLY and CDR2 FYNNEI. The CDR3 DNA reads as TGTGCCAGCAGGGGAGGACAGAGACAAGAGACCCAGTACTTC. Encoded protein: CASRGGQRQETQYF.

The chain uses TRBV11-3 and TRBJ2-1; possibly TRBD2 for D (7 bases). Germline V gene sequence: CDR1 SGHNT, CDR2 YENEEA. The CDR3 runs to 16 residues. Trimming took 4 bases from V and 7 from J, leaving 20 bases between them. The CDR3 DNA sequence: TGTGCCAGCAGCTATGAATTCGGGGGGCCGGGGAATGAGCAGTTCTTC. This sequence encodes CASSYEFGGPGNEQFF.

J is TRBJ1-4 and V is TRBV5-8; D is perhaps TRBD1 (5 bases). The V gene lost 1 base and the J gene lost 8 bases, with 15 bases spanning the gap. Germline CDR1 reads SGHTS; CDR2 reads YDEGEE. The CDR3 loop spans 15 amino acids. The CDR3 DNA follows: TGTGCCAGCAGCTTGTCCAGGGTTCTACGAGAAAAACTGTTTTTT. It yields the protein CASSLSRVLREKLFF.

V gene TRBV6-5 combines with J gene TRBJ1-3; D is uncertain. Germline V gives CDR1 MNHEY, CDR2 SVGAGI. V was cut by 0 bases and J by 2 bases, with 11 bases left in between. The CDR3 runs 16 residues. The CDR3 coding sequence is TGTGCCAGCAGTTACTCAAGGGATAGGGCTGGAAACACCATATATTTT. Translated, it gives CASSYSRDRAGNTIYF.

This chain joins TRBV3-1 (or the pseudogene TRBV3-2) and TRBJ1-1; D perhaps matches TRBD1 (5 bases). The V gene lost 2 bases and the J gene lost 8 bases, with 15 bases spanning the gap. The V gene's germline CDR1 is LGHDT and CDR2 YNNKEL (reference sequence). There are 14 residues in the CDR3. The CDR3 coding sequence is TGTGCCAGCAGCCAATCCGGGGCCAGAGGAGAAGCTTTCTTT. This codes for CASSQSGARGEAFF.

The chain couples TRBV28 to TRBJ2-7, with D unclear. Germline CDR1 and CDR2: MDHEN and SYDVKM. Trimming shortened V by 6 bases and J by 3 bases, and 9 bases separated the two germline ends. This CDR3 contains 12 residues. This CDR3 is CASRLRGYEQYF. The CDR3 DNA follows: TGTGCCAGCAGACTCCGCGGCTACGAGCAGTACTTC.

In this sample, this clone turned up a few times. The J gene is TRBJ2-1, the V gene TRBV28; the match to TRBD2 covers 10 bases. Germline CDR1 is MDHEN and CDR2 is SYDVKM. This CDR3 region has 16 residues. V was clipped by 4 bases and J by 8 bases; unmatched bases: 11. The CDR3 DNA is TGTGCCAGCAGTTCCCCTCTAGCGGGAGTCTCCTATGAGCAGTTCTTC. This gives the protein CASSSPLAGVSYEQFF.

CDR3 amino acids: CASSLELAGGREQYF. The DNA for the CDR3 is TGTGCCAGCAGCTTAGAATTAGCGGGGGGACGCGAGCAGTACTTC. The chain has TRBV11-2 and TRBJ2-7, with TRBD2 matching over 10 bases. V lost 0 bases and J lost 6; bases outside the gene matches: 5. CDR3 length equals 15 residues. Germline lookup yields CDR1 SGHAT and CDR2 FQNNGV.